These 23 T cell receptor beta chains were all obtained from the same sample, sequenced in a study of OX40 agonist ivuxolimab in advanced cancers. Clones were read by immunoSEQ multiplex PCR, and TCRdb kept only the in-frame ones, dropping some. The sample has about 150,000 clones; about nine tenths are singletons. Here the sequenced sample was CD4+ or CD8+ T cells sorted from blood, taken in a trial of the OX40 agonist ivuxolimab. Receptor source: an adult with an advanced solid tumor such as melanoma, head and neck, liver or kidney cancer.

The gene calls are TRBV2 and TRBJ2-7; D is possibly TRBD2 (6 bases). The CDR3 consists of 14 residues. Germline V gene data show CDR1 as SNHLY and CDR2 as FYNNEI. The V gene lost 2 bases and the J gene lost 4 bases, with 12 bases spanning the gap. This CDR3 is CASSEPGSFYEQYF. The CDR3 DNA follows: TGTGCCAGCAGTGAACCCGGGAGTTTTTACGAGCAGTACTTC.

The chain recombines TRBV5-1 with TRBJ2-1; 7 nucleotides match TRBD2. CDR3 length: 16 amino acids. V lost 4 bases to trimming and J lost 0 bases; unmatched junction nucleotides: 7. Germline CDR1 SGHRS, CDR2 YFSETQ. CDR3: CASSPSTGGSYNEQFF. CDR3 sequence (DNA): TGCGCCAGCAGCCCGTCTACGGGGGGCTCCTACAATGAGCAGTTCTTC.

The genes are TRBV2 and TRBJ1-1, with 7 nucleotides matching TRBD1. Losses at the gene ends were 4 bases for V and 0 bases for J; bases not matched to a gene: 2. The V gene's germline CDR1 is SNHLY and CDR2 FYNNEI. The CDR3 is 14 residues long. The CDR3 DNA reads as TGTGCCAGCAGTGGACAGGGATTGAACACTGAAGCTTTCTTT. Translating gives CASSGQGLNTEAFF.

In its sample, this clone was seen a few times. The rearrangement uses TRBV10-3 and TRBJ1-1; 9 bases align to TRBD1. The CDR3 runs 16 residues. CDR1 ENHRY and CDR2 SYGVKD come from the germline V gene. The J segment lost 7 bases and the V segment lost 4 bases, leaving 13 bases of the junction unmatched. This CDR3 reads CAISAERTGAIGEAFF. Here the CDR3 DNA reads TGTGCCATCAGTGCGGAGAGGACAGGGGCGATCGGTGAAGCTTTCTTT.

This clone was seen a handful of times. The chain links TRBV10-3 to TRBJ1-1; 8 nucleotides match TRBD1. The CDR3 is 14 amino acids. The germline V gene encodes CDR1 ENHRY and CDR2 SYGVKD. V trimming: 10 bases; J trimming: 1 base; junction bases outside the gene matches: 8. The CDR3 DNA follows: TGTGCCACACGGACAGGGAGGGAGAACACTGAAGCTTTCTTT. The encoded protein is CATRTGRENTEAFF.

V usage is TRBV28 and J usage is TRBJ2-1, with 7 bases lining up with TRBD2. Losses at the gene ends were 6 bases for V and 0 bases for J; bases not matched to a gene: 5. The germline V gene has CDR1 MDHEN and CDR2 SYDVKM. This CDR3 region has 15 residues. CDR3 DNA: TGTGCCAGCAGATCGCGGGAGAGCTCCTACAATGAGCAGTTCTTC. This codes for CASRSRESSYNEQFF.

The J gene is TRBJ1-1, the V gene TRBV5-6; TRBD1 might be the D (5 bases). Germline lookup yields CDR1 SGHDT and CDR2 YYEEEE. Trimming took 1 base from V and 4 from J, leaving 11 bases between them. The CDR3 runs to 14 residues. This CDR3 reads CASSLPGTATEAFF. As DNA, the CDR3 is TGTGCCAGCAGCTTGCCAGGGACGGCCACTGAAGCTTTCTTT.

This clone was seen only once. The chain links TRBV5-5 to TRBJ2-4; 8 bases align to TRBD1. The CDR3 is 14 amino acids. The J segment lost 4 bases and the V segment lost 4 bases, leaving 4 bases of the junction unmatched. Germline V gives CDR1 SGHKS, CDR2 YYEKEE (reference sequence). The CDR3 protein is CASSDRDRKNIQYF. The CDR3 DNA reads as TGTGCCAGCAGCGACCGGGACAGGAAAAACATTCAGTACTTC.

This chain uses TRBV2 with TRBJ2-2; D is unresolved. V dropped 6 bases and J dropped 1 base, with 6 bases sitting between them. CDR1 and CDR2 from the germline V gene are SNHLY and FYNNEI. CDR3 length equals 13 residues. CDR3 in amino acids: CASSVGNTGELFF. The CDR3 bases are TGTGCCAGCAGCGTGGGGAACACCGGGGAGCTGTTTTTT.

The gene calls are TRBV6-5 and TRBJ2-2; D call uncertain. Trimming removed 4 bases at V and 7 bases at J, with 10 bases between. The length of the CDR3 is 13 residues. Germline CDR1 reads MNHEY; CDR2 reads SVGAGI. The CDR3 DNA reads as TGTGCCAGCAGTTCGTGGCAAGTCGGGGAGCTGTTTTTT. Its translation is CASSSWQVGELFF.

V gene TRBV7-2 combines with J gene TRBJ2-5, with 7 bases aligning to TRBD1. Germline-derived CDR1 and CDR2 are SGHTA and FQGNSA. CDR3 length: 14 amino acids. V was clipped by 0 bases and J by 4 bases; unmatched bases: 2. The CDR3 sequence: CASSLANRGETQYF. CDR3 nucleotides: TGTGCCAGCAGCTTAGCTAACAGGGGAGAGACCCAGTACTTC.

The CDR3 region is CATSRDRYYEQYF. DNA for the CDR3: TGTGCCACCAGCAGAGACCGATACTACGAGCAGTACTTC. V gene TRBV15 combines with J gene TRBJ2-7; D not certain. Trimming cost V 0 bases and J 3 bases, with 6 bases left between them. The CDR3 loop spans 13 amino acids. The germline V gene has CDR1 LNHNV and CDR2 YYDKDF (reference sequence). The entire variable domain, with the rest obtained from reference TRBV15 and TRBJ2-7, is as follows: DAMVIQNPRYQVTQFGKPVTLSCSQTLNHNVMYWYQQKSSQAPKLLFHYYDKDFNNEADTPDNFQSRRPNTSFCFLDIRSPGLGDTAMYLCATSRDRYYEQYFGPGTRLTVT.

CDR3 DNA: TGTGCCAGCAGCCTTACCAAAACCACGGACAGGGGAAAGACTGAAGCTTTCTTT. This sequence encodes CASSLTKTTDRGKTEAFF. The rearrangement joins TRBV21-1 to TRBJ1-1; the D call TRBD1 from the table was never checked on the DNA. TRBV21-1 is a listed pseudogene. CDR3 size: 18 residues.

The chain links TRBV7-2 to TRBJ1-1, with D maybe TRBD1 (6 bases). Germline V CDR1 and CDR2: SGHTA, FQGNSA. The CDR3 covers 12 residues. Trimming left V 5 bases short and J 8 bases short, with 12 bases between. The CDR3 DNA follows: TGTGCCAGCAGCAAGGGGGGAGGAGAAGCTTTCTTT. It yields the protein CASSKGGGEAFF. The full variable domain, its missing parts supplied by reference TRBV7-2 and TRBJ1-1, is GAGVSQSPSNKVTEKGKDVELRCDPISGHTALYWYRQSLGQGLEFLIYFQGNSAPDKSGLPSDRFSAERTGGSVSTLTIQRTQQEDSAVYLCASSKGGGEAFFGQGTRLTVV.

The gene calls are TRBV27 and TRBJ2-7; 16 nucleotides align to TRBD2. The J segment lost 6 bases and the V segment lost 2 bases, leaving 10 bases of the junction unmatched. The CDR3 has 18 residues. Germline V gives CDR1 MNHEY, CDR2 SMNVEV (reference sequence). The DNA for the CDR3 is TGTGCCAGCAGTTTACGACCCGGGACTAGCGGGAGGGCCATCGAGCAGTACTTC. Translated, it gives CASSLRPGTSGRAIEQYF.

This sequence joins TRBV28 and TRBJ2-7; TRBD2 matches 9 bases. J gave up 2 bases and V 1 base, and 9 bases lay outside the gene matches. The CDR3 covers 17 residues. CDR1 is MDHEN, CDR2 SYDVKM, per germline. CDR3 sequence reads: CASSLLIDSGSPYEQYF. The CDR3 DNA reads TGTGCCAGCAGTTTATTGATCGATAGCGGGAGTCCCTACGAGCAGTACTTC.

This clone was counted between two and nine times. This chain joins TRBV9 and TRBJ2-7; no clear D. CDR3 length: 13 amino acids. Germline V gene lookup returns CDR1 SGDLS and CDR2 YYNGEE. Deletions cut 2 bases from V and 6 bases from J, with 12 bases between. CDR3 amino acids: CASSVVPSGEQYF. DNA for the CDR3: TGTGCCAGCAGCGTCGTGCCGTCGGGCGAGCAGTACTTC.

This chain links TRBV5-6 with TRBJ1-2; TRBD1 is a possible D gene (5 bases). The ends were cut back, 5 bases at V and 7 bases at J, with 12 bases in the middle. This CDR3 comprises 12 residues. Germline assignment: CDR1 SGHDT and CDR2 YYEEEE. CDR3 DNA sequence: TGTGCCAGCAGTCTGAAGGGGCTTGGCTACACCTTC. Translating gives CASSLKGLGYTF.

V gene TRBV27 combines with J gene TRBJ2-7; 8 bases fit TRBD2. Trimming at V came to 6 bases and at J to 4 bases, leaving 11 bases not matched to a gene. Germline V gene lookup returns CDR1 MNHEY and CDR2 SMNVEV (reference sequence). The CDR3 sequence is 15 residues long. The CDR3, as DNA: TGTGCCAGCAGGGGACCGGGGAGCGGGGGTTACGAGCAGTACTTC. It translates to CASRGPGSGGYEQYF.

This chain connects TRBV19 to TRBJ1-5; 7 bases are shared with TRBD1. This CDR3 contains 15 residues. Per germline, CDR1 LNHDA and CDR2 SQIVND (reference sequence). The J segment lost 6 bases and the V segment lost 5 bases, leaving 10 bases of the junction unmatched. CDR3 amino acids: CASSSGPGGVQPQHF. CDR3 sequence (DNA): TGTGCCAGTAGTTCGGGTCCAGGGGGGGTTCAGCCCCAGCATTTT.

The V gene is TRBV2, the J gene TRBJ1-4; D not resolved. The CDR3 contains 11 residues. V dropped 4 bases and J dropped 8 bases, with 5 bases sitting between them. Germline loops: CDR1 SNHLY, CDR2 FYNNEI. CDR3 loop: CASSVREKLFF. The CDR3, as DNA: TGTGCCAGCAGTGTAAGGGAAAAACTGTTTTTT.

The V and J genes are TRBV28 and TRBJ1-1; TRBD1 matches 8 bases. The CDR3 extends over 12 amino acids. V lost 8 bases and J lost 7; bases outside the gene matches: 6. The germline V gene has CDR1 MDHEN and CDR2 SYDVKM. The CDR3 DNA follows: TGTGCCAGCGCAGGACAGGGATATGAAGCTTTCTTT. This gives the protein CASAGQGYEAFF.

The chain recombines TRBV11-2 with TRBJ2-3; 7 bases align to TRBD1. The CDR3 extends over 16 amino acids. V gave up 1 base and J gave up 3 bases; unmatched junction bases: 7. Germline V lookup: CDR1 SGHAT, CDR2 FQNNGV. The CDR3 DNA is TGTGCCAGCAGCTTAGCCCGACAGGGCTTGACAGATACGCAGTATTTT. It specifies CASSLARQGLTDTQYF.